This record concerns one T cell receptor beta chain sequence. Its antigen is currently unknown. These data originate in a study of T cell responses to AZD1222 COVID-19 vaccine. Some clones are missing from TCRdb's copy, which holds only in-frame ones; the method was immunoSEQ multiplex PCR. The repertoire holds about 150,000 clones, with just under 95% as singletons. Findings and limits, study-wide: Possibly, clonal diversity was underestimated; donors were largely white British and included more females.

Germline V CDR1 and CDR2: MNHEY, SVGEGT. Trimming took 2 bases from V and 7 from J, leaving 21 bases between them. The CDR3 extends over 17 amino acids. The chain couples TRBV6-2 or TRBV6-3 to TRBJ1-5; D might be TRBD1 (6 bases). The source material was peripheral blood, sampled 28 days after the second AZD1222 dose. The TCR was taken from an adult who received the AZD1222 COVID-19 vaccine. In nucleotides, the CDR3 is TGTGCCAGCAGTTACCCCGGCCGGGGGGCGGGAGGACAGCCCCAGCATTTT. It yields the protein CASSYPGRGAGGQPQHF.